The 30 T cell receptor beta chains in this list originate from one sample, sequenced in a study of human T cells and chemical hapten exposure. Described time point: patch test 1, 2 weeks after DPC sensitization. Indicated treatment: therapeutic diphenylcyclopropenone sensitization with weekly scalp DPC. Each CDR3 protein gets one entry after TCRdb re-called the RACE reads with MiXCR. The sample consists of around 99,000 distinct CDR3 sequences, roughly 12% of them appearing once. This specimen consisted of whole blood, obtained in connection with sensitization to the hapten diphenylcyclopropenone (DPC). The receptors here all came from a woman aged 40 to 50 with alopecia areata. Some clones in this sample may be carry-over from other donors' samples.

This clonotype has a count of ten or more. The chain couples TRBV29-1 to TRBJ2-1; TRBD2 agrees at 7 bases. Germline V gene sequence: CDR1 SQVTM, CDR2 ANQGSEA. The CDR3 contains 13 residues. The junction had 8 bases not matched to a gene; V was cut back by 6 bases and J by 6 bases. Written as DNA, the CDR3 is TGCAGCGTCCCGCGGGAGTTTCGCAATGAGCAGTTCTTC. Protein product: CSVPREFRNEQFF.

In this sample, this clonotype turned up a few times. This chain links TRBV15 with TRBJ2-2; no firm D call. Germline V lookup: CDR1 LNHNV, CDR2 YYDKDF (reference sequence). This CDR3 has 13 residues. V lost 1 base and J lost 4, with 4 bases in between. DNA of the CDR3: TGTGCCACCAGCAGAGTTGGCACCGGGGAGCTGTTTTTT. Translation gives CATSRVGTGELFF.

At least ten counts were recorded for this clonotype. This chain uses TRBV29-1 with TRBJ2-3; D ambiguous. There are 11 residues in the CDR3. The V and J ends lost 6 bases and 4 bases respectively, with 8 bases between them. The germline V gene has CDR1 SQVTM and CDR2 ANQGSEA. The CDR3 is CSVDQPDTQYF. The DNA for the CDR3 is TGCAGCGTGGACCAGCCAGATACGCAGTATTTT.

The CDR3 protein is CASRGLEHEKLFF. The DNA for the CDR3 is TGTGCCAGCAGGGGGCTCGAACATGAAAAACTGTTTTTT. The chain couples TRBV2 to TRBJ1-4, with D possibly being TRBD1 (5 bases). This CDR3 contains 13 residues. The germline V gene encodes CDR1 SNHLY and CDR2 FYNNEI. With 6 bases removed from V and 6 bases from J, the gap between germline ends came to 11 bases.

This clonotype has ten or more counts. DNA of the CDR3: TGTGCCAGCAGCTTAAATCAGGACGTCTCCTACGAGCAGTACTTC. The encoded protein is CASSLNQDVSYEQYF. The chain couples TRBV11-2 to TRBJ2-7; D is uncertain. The germline V and J ends were trimmed by 2 bases and 0 bases, with 11 bases remaining between them. The V gene's germline CDR1 is SGHAT and CDR2 FQNNGV. This CDR3 comprises 15 residues.

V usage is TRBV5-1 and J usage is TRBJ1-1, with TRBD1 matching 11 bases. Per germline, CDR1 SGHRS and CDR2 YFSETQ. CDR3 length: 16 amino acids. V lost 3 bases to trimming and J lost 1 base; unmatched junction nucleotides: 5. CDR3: CASSSHGQGANTEAFF. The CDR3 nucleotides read TGCGCCAGCAGCTCGCACGGACAGGGGGCGAACACTGAAGCTTTCTTT.

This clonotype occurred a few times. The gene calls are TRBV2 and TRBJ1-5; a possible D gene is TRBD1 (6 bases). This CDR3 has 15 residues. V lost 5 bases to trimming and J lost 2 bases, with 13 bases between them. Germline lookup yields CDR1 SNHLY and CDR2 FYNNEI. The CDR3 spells CASSSQGLGNQPQHF. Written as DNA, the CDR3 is TGTGCCAGCAGTTCACAGGGATTGGGCAATCAGCCCCAGCATTTT.

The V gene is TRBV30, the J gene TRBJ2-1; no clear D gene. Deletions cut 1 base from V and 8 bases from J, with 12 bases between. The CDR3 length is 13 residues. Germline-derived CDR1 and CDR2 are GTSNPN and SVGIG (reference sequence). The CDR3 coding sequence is TGTGCCTGGAGTGCTTCGCTTGACCATGAGCAGTTCTTC. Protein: CAWSASLDHEQFF.

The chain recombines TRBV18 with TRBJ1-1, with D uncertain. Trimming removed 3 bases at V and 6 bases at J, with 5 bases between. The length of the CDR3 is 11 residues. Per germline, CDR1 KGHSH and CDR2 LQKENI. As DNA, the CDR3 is TGTGCCAGCTCACCTGGGTCTGAAGCTTTCTTT. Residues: CASSPGSEAFF.

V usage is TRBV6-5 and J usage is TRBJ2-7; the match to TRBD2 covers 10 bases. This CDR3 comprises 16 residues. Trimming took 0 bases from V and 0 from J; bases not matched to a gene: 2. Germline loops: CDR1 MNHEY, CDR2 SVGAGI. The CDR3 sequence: CASSYSAGGSSYEQYF. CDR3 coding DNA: TGTGCCAGCAGTTACTCAGCGGGGGGGAGCTCCTACGAGCAGTACTTC.

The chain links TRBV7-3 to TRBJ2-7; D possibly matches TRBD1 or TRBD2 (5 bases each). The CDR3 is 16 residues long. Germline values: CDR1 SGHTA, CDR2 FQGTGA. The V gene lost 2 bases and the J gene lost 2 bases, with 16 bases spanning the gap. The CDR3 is CASSLGSGGSAYEQYF. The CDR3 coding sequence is TGTGCCAGCAGCTTAGGGTCTGGGGGAAGTGCCTACGAGCAGTACTTC.

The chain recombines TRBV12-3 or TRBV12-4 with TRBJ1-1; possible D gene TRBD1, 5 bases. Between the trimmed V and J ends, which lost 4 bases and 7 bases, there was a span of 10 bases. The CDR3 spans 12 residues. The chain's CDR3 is CASSSTGLEAFF. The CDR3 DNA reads TGTGCCAGCAGTTCCACGGGGCTTGAAGCTTTCTTT.

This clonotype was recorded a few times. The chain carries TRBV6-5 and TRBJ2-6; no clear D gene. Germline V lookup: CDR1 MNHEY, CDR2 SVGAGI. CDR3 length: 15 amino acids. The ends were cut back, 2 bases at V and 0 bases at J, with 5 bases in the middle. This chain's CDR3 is CASSYAASGANVLTF. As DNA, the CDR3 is TGTGCCAGCAGTTACGCGGCCTCTGGGGCCAACGTCCTGACTTTC.

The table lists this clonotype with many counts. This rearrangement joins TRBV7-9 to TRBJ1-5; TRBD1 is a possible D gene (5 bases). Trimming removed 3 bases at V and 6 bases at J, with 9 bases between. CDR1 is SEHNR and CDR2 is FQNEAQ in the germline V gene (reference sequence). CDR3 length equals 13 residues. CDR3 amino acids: CASSLGLSQPQHF. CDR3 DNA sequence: TGTGCCAGCAGCTTGGGGCTAAGTCAGCCCCAGCATTTT.

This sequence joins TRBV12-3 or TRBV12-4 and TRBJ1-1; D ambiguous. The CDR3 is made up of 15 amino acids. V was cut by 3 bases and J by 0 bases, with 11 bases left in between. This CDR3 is CASSFKGTMNTEAFF. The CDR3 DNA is TGTGCCAGCAGTTTTAAGGGAACTATGAACACTGAAGCTTTCTTT.

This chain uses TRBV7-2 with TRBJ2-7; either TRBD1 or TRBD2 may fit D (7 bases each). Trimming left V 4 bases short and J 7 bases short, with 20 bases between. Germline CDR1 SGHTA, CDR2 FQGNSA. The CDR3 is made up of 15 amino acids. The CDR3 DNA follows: TGTGCCAGCAGCTCCCAAAGCGGGACAGCTTCTGAGCAGTACTTC. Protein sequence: CASSSQSGTASEQYF.

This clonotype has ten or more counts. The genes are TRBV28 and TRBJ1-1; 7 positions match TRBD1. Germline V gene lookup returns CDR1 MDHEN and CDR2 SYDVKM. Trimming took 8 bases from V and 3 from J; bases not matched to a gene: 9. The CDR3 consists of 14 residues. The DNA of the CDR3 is TGTGCCAGCGGCCTCCCCGACAGGGACACTGAAGCTTTCTTT. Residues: CASGLPDRDTEAFF.

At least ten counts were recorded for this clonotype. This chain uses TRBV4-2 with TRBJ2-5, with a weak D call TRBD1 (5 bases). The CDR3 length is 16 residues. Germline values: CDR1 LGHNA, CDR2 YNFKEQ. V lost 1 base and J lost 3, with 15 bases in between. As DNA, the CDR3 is TGTGCCAGCAGCCAAGCAGCAGGGCAAAGGGAAGAGACCCAGTACTTC. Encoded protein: CASSQAAGQREETQYF.

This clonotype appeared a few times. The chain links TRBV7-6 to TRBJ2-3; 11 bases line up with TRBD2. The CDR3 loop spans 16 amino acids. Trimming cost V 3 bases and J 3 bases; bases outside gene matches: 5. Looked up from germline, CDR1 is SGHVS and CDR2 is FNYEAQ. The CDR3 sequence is CASSFASGRWTDTQYF. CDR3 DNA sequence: TGTGCCAGCAGCTTCGCTAGCGGGAGGTGGACAGATACGCAGTATTTT. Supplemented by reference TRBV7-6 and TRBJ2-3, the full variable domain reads GAGVSQSPRYKVTKRGQDVALRCDPISGHVSLYWYRQALGQGPEFLTYFNYEAQQDKSGLPNDRFSAERPEGSISTLTIQRTEQRDSAMYRCASSFASGRWTDTQYFGPGTRLTVL.

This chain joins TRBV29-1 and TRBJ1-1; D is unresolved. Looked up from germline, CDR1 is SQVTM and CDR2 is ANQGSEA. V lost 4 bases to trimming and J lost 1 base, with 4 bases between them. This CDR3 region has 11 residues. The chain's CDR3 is CSVGRNTEAFF. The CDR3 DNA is TGCAGCGTTGGTAGGAACACTGAAGCTTTCTTT.

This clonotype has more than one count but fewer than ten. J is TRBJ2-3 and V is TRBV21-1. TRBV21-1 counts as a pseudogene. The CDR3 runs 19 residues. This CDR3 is CASSKARFVQRTSTDTQYF. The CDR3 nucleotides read TGTGCCAGCAGCAAAGCGCGGTTCGTCCAGCGAACTAGCACAGATACGCAGTATTTT.

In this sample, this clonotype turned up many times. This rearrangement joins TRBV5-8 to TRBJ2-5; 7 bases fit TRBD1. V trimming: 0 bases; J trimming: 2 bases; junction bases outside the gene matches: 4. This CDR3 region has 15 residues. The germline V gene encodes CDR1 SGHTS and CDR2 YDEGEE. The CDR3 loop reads CASSLVRDRQETQYF. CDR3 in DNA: TGTGCCAGCAGCTTGGTTCGGGACAGACAAGAGACCCAGTACTTC.

For the CDR3, the DNA is TGCAGTGCTAGAGATCTCGACAGGGAAGGATACACTGAAGCTTTCTTT. Its translation is CSARDLDREGYTEAFF. The chain recombines TRBV20-1 with TRBJ1-1; the match to TRBD1 covers 7 bases. This CDR3 comprises 16 residues. In germline, CDR1 is DFQATT, CDR2 SNEGSKA (reference sequence). The trim removed 0 bases at V and 3 bases at J, leaving 10 bases unmatched.

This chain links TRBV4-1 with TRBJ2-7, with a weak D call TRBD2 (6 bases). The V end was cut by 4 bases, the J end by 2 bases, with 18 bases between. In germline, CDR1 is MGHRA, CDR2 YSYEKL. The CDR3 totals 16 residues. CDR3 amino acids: CASSRHSGGGPYEQYF. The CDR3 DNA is TGCGCCAGCAGCCGGCATAGCGGCGGAGGCCCCTACGAGCAGTACTTC.

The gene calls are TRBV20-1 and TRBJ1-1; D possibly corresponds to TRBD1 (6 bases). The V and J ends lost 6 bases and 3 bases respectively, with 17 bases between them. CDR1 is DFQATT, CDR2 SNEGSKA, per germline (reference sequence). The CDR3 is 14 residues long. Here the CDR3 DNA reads TGCAGTGCCCCAAAACAGGGTTCGGACACTGAAGCTTTCTTT. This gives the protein CSAPKQGSDTEAFF.

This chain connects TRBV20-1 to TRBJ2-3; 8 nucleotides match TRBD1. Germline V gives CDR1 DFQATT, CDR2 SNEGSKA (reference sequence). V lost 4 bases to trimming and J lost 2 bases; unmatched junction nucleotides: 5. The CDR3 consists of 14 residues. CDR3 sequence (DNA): TGCAGTGCTAACCGGGACAGGACCACAGATACGCAGTATTTT. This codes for CSANRDRTTDTQYF.

The CDR3 DNA reads TGTGCCAGCAGTTTTCCCGCGGGAGGCCAGGGAAATGAGCAGTTCTTC. Translating gives CASSFPAGGQGNEQFF. V gene TRBV27 combines with J gene TRBJ2-1; the match to TRBD2 covers 8 bases. The CDR3 covers 16 residues. Trimming cost V 3 bases and J 7 bases; bases outside gene matches: 11. The germline gives CDR1 MNHEY, CDR2 SMNVEV (reference sequence).

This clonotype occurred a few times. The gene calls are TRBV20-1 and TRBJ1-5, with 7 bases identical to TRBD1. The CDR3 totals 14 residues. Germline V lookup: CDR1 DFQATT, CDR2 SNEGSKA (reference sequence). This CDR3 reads CSTDRPYSNQPQHF. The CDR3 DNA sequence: TGCAGCACGGACAGGCCCTATAGCAATCAGCCCCAGCATTTT.

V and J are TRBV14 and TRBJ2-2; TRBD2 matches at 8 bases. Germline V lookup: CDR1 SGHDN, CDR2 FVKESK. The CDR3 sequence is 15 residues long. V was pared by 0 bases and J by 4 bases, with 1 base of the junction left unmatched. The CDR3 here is CASSQDLAGTGELFF. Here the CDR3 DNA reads TGTGCCAGCAGCCAAGACCTAGCGGGCACCGGGGAGCTGTTTTTT.

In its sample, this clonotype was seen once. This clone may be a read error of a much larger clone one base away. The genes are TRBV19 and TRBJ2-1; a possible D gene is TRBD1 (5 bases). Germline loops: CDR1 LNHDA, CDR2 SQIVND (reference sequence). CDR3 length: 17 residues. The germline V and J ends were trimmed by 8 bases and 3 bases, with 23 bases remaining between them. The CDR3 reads CASVPSPRGAGYNEQFF. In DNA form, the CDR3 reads TGTGCCAGTGTACCCTCCCCAAGGGGCGCAGGCTACAATGAGCAGTTCTTC.